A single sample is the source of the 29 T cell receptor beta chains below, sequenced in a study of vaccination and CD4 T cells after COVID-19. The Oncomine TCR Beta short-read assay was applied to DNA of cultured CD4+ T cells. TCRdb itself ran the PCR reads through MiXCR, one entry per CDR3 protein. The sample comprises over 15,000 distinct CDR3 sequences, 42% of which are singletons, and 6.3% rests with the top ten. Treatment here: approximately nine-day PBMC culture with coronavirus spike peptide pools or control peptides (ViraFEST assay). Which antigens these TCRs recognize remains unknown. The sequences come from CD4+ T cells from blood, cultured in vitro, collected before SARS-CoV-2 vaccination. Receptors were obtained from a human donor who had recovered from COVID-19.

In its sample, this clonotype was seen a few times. CDR3 nucleotide sequence: TGTGCCACCAGCAGAGATCAGGGGCCCCAAGAGACCCAGTACTTC. This translates into CATSRDQGPQETQYF. J is TRBJ2-5 and V is TRBV15, with D perhaps TRBD1 (6 bases). In germline, CDR1 is LNHNV, CDR2 YYDKDF (reference sequence). This CDR3 region has 15 residues. The V end lost 0 bases, the J end lost 1 base, and 9 bases lay between the germline ends.

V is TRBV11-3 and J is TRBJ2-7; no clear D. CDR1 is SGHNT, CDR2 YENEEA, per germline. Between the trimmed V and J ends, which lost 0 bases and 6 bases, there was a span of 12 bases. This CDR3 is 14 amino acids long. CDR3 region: CASSLDEVSLEQYF. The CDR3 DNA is TGTGCCAGCAGCTTAGATGAAGTATCTCTCGAGCAGTACTTC.

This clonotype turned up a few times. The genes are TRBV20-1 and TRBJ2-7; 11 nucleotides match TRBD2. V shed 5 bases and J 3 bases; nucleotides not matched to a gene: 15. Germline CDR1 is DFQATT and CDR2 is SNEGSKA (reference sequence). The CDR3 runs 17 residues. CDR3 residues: CSARRGTSGYEGYEQYF. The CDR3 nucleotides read TGCAGTGCTCGTAGGGGGACTAGCGGCTATGAGGGCTACGAGCAGTACTTC.

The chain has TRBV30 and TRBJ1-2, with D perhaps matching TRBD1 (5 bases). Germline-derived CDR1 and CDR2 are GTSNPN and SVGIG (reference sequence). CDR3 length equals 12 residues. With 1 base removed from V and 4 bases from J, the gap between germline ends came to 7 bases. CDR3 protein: CAWSATGYGYTF. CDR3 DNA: TGTGCCTGGAGTGCAACAGGCTATGGCTACACCTTC.

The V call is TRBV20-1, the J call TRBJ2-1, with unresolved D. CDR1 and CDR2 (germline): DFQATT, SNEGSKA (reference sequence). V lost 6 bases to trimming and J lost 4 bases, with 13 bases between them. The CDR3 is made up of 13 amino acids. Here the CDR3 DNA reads TGCAGTGCCCCCAACCTCCTTTACAATGAGCAGTTCTTC. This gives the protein CSAPNLLYNEQFF.

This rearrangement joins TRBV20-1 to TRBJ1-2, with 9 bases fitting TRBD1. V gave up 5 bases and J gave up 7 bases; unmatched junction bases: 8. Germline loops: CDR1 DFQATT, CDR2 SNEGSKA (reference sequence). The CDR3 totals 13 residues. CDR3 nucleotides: TGCAGTGCTGTAATCGGACAGGGGCTTGGCTACACCTTC. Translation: CSAVIGQGLGYTF.

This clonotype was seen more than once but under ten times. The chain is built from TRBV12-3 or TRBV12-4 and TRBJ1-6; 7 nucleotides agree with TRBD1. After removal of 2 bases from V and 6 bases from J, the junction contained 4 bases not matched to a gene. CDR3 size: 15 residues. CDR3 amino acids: CASSLSGQTNSPLHF. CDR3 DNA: TGTGCCAGCAGTTTATCGGGACAGACTAATTCACCCCTCCACTTT.

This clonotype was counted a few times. For the CDR3, the DNA is TGTGCCAGCAGTCCCTCAACCCGGGCCTACGAGCAGTACTTC. It codes for CASSPSTRAYEQYF. The V call is TRBV28, the J call TRBJ2-7; D remains ambiguous. Germline CDR1 MDHEN, CDR2 SYDVKM. Between the trimmed V and J ends, which lost 5 bases and 2 bases, there was a span of 13 bases. The CDR3 consists of 14 residues.

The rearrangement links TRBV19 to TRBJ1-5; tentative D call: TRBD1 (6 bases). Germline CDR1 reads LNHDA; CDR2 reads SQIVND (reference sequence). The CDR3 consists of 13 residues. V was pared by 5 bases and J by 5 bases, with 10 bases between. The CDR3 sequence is CASSPTGYQPQHF. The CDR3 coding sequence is TGTGCCAGTAGTCCAACAGGGTATCAGCCCCAGCATTTT.

The CDR3 DNA sequence: TGTGCCAGCAGTGCCGAACAGGGGCGCACTGAAGCTTTCTTT. It translates to CASSAEQGRTEAFF. The chain couples TRBV6-1 to TRBJ1-1; 7 bases align to TRBD1. Germline CDR1 MNHNS, CDR2 SASEGT. The ends lost 4 bases at V and 4 bases at J; junction bases unmatched: 6. This CDR3 is 14 amino acids long.

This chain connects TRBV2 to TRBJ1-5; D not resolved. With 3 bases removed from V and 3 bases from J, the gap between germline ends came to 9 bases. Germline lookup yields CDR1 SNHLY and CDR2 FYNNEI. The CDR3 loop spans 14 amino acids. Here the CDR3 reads CASSDRRINQPQHF. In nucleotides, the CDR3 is TGTGCCAGCAGTGACCGGCGGATCAATCAGCCCCAGCATTTT.

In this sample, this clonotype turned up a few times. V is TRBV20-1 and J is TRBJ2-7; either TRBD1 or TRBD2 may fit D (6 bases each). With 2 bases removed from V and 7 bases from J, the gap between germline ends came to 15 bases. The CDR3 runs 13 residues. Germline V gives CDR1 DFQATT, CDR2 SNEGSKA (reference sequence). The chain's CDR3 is CSARLQGLAEQYF. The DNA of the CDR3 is TGCAGTGCTAGACTCCAGGGGCTAGCGGAGCAGTACTTC.

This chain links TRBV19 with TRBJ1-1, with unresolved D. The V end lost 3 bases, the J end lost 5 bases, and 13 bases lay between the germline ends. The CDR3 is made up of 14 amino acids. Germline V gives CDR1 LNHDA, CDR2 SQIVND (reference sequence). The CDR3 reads CASSIPGRETEAFF. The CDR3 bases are TGTGCCAGTAGTATCCCGGGGAGGGAGACTGAAGCTTTCTTT.

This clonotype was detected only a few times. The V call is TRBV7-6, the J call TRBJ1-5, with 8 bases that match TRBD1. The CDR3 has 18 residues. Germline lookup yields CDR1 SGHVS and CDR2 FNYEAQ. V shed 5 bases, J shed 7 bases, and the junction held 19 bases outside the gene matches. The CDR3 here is CASSPQGGTGTGTQPQHF. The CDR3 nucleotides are TGTGCCAGCAGCCCTCAGGGGGGGACAGGAACCGGGACGCAGCCCCAGCATTTT. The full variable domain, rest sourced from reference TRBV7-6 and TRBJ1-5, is GAGVSQSPRYKVTKRGQDVALRCDPISGHVSLYWYRQALGQGPEFLTYFNYEAQQDKSGLPNDRFSAERPEGSISTLTIQRTEQRDSAMYRCASSPQGGTGTGTQPQHFGDGTRLSIL.

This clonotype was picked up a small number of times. Here the CDR3 DNA reads TGTGCCAGCAGTGGGGACAGGGGGCGCAGTGGGGCCAACGTCCTGACTTTC. Encoded protein: CASSGDRGRSGANVLTF. V usage is TRBV2 and J usage is TRBJ2-6; 12 nucleotides agree with TRBD1. The CDR3 is 17 residues long. V lost 4 bases and J lost 3; bases outside the gene matches: 4. Germline values: CDR1 SNHLY, CDR2 FYNNEI.

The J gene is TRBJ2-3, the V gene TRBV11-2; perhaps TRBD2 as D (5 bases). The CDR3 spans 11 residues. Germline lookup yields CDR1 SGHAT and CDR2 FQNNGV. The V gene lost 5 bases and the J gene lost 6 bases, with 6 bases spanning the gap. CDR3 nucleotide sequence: TGTGCCAGCAGCCCGGGGGATACGCAGTATTTT. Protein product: CASSPGDTQYF.

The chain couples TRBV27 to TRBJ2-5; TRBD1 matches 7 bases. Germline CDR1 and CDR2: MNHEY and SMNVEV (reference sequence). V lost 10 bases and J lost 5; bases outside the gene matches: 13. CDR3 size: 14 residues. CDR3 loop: CAIRPGGIEETQYF. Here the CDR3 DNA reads TGTGCCATACGCCCAGGGGGAATCGAGGAGACCCAGTACTTC.

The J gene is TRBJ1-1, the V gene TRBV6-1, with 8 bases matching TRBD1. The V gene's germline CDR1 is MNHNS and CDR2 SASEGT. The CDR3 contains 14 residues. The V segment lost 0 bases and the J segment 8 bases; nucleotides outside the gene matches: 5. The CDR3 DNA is TGTGCCAGCAGTGAAGCGACAGGGGATCGAGAAGCTTTCTTT. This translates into CASSEATGDREAFF.

CDR3 in amino acids: CSATGGGRDTEAFF. In DNA, the CDR3 is TGCAGTGCTACGGGAGGGGGAAGAGACACTGAAGCTTTCTTT. The rearrangement uses TRBV20-1 and TRBJ1-1; D perhaps matches TRBD1 (6 bases). CDR1 is DFQATT, CDR2 SNEGSKA, per germline (reference sequence). The CDR3 is made up of 14 amino acids. V dropped 4 bases and J dropped 3 bases, with 15 bases sitting between them.

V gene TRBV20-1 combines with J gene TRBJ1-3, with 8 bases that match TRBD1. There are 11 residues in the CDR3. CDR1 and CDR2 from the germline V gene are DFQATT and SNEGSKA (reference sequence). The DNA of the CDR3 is TGCAGAAGCGACAGGGGCGACACCATATATTTT. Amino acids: CRSDRGDTIYF.

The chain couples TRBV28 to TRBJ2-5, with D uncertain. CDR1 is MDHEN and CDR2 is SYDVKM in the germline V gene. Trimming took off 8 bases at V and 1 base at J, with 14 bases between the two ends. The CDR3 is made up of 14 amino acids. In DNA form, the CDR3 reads TGTGCCAGCTCCCTTCAGGCGATCCAAGAGACCCAGTACTTC. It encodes CASSLQAIQETQYF.

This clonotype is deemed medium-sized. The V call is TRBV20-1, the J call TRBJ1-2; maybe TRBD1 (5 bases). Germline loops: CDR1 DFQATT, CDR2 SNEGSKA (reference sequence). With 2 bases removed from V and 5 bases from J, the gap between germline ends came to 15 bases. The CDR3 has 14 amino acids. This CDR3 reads CSARKTGTRYGYTF. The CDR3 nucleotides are TGCAGTGCTAGAAAGACCGGGACGAGGTATGGCTACACCTTC.

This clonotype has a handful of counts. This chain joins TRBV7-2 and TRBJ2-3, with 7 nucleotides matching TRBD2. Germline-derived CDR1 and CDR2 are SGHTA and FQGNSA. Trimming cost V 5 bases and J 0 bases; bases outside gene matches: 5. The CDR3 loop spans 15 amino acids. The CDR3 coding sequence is TGTGCCAGCAGCACCTGGACTAGTAGCACAGATACGCAGTATTTT. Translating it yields CASSTWTSSTDTQYF.

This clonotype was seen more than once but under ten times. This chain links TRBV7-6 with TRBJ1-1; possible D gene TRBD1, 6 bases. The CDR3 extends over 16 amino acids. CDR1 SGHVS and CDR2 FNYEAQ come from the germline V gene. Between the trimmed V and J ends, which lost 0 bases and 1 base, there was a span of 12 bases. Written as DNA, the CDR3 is TGTGCCAGCAGCTTAGCGCCCTACAGGGCGAACACTGAAGCTTTCTTT. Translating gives CASSLAPYRANTEAFF. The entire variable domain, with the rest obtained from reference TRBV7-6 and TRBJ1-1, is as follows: GAGVSQSPRYKVTKRGQDVALRCDPISGHVSLYWYRQALGQGPEFLTYFNYEAQQDKSGLPNDRFSAERPEGSISTLTIQRTEQRDSAMYRCASSLAPYRANTEAFFGQGTRLTVV.

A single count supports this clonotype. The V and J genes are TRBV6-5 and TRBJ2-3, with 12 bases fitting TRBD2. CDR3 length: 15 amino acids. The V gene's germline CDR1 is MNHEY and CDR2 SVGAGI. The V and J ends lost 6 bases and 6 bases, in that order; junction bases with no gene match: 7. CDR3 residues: CASRYTSGRQDTQYF. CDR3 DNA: TGTGCCAGCAGATACACTAGCGGGAGGCAGGATACGCAGTATTTT.

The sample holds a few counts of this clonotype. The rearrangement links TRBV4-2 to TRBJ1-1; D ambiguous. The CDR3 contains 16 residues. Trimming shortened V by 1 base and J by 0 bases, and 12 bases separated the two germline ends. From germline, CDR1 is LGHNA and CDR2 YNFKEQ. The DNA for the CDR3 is TGTGCCAGCAGCCAAGGAGGTGGACCCATGAACACTGAAGCTTTCTTT. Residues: CASSQGGGPMNTEAFF.

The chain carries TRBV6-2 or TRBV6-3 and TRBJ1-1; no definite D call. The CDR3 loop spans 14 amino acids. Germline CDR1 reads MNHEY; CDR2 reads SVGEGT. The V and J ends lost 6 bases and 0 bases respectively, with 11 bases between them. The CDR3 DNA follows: TGTGCCAGCAGCCGGACCGGCATGAACACTGAAGCTTTCTTT. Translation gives CASSRTGMNTEAFF.

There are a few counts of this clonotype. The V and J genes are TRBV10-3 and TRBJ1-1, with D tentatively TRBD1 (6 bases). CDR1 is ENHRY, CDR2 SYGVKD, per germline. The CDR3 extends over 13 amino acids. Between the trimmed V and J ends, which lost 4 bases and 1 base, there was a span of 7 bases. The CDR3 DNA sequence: TGTGCCATCAGTGCGACAGGGAACACTGAAGCTTTCTTT. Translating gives CAISATGNTEAFF.

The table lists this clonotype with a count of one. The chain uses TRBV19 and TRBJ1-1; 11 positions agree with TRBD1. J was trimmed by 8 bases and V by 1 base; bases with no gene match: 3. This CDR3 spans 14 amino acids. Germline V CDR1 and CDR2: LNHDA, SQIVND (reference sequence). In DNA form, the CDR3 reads TGTGCCAGTAGTATAGCGGGGACAGGGGGGGAAGCTTTCTTT. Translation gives CASSIAGTGGEAFF.